This note documents a single T cell receptor (beta chain) sequence. This sample stems from a study of shared clonotypes between healthy human individuals. The input for sorted-subset replicate PCRs was approximately 200 ng DNA, 25,000 to 30,000 T cell genomes. Sequencing was performed with immunoSEQ multiplex PCR; in TCRdb, only in-frame clones are kept and a portion is missing. The sample holds millions of clones, 85% to 95% seen once. V gave up 1 base and J gave up 6 bases, with 12 bases separating them. The CDR3 sequence is 14 residues long. Germline V gives CDR1 SEHNR, CDR2 FQNEAQ (reference sequence). In the naive CD8 group, cells lacked CD45RO and were positively selected for CCR7, so terminally differentiated effector memory CD45RA+ cells were left out.

V and J are TRBV7-9 and TRBJ1-1; D is possibly TRBD1 (5 bases). The sample consisted of naive CD8+ T cells from PBMCs. The TCR sequence derives from a man aged 18 to 30 in good health. Some clones in this sample may be carry-over from other donors' samples. The CDR3 here is CASSLVQGEAEAFF. CDR3 in DNA: TGTGCCAGCAGCTTAGTTCAGGGTGAAGCTGAAGCTTTCTTT.